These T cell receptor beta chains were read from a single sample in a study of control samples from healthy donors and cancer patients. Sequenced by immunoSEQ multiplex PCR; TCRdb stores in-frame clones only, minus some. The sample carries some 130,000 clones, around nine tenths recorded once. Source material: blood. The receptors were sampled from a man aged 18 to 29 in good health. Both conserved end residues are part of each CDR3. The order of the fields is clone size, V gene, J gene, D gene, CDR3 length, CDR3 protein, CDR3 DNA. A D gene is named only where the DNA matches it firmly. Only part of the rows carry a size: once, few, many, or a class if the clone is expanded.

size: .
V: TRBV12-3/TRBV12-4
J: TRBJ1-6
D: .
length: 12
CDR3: CASSSRSSPLHF
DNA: TGTGCCAGCAGTTCAAGATCATCACCCCTCCACTTT

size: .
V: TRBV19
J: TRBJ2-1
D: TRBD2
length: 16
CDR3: CASSDSGGPPYNEQFF
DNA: TGTGCCAGTAGCGATAGCGGGGGGCCCCCTTACAATGAGCAGTTCTTC

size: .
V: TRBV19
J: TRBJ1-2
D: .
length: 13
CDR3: CASNLPRVDGYTF
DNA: TGTGCCAGTAACCTCCCGAGGGTAGACGGCTACACCTTC

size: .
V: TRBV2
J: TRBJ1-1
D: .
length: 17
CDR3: CASIGSRGGTINTEAFF
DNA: TGTGCCAGCATTGGGAGCCGGGGAGGGACAATCAACACTGAAGCTTTCTTT

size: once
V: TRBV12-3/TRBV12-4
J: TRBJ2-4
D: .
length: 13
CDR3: CASSFFRKNIQYF
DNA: TGTGCCAGCAGTTTTTTCCGGAAAAACATTCAGTACTTC

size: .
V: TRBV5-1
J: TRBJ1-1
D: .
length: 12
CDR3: CATRENWDEAFF
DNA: TGCGCCACCCGGGAGAATTGGGACGAAGCTTTCTTT

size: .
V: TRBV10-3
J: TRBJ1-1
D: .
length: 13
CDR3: CAISDQRDTEAFF
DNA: TGTGCCATCAGTGATCAGAGAGACACTGAAGCTTTCTTT

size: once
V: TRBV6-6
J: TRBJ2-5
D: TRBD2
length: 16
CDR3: CASSRSTGLARGTQYF
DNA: TGTGCCAGCAGCCGATCCACTGGACTAGCACGGGGGACCCAGTACTTC

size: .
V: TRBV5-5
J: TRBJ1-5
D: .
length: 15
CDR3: CAGSLRGYSNQPQHF
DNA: TGTGCCGGCAGCTTGCGGGGATATAGCAATCAGCCCCAGCATTTT

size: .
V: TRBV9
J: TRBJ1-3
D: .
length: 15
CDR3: CASSEGEFSGNTIYF
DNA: TGTGCCAGCAGCGAAGGTGAATTCTCTGGAAACACCATATATTTT

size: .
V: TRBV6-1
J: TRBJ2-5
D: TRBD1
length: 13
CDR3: CASSEGWTGTQYF
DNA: TGTGCCAGCAGTGAAGGGTGGACAGGGACCCAGTACTTC

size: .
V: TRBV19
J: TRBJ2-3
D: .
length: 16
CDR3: CASSILFRGGTDTQYF
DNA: TGTGCCAGTAGTATCCTCTTCCGGGGTGGCACAGATACGCAGTATTTT

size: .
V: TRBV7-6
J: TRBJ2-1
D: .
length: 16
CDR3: CASSLSQGGPKNEQFF
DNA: TGTGCCAGCAGCTTATCCCAGGGGGGGCCTAAAAATGAGCAGTTCTTC

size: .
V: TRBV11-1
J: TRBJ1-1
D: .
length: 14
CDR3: CASSFYGGSTEAFF
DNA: TGTGCCAGCAGCTTCTATGGTGGTAGCACTGAAGCTTTCTTT

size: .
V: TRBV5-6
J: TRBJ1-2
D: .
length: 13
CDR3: CASSRFPGYGYTF
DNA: TGTGCCAGCAGCCGCTTCCCGGGTTATGGCTACACCTTC

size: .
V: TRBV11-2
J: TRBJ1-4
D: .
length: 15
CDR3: CASSLAAGSNEKLFF
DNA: TGTGCCAGCAGCTTGGCGGCAGGGTCTAATGAAAAACTGTTTTTT

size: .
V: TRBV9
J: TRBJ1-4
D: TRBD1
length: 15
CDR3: CASSVGQGFNEKLFF
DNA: TGTGCCAGCAGCGTAGGACAGGGTTTTAATGAAAAACTGTTTTTT

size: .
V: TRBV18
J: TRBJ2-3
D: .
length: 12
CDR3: CASSRPQDTQYF
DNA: TGTGCCAGCTCACGCCCCCAGGATACGCAGTATTTT

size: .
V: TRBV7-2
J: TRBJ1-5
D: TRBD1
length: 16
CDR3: CASSSRGQGATQPQHF
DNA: TGTGCCAGCAGCTCCCGAGGACAGGGGGCGACTCAGCCCCAGCATTTT

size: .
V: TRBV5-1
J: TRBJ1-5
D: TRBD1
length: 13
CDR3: CASSTGQGQPQHF
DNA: TGCGCCAGCAGCACGGGACAGGGGCAGCCCCAGCATTTT

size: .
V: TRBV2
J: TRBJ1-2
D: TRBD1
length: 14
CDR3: CASSGTGGAYGYTF
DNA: TGTGCCAGCAGCGGGACAGGGGGCGCCTATGGCTACACCTTC

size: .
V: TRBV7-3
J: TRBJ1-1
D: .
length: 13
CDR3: CASSFSGNTEAFF
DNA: TGTGCCAGCAGCTTCTCCGGGAACACTGAAGCTTTCTTT

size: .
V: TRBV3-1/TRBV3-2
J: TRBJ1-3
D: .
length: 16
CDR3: CASSQARNPSGNTIYF
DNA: TGTGCCAGCAGCCAAGCTCGGAATCCCTCTGGAAACACCATATATTTT

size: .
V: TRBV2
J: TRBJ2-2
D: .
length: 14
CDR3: CASSDISRAGELFF
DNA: TGTGCCAGCAGTGATATCTCCAGGGCTGGGGAGCTGTTTTTT

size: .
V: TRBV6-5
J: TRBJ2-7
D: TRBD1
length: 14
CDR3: CASSQAGGSYEQYF
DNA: TGTGCCAGCAGCCAGGCAGGGGGCTCCTACGAGCAGTACTTC

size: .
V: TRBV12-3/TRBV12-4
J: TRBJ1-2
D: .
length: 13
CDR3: CASTDSPTYGYTF
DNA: TGTGCCAGCACGGACAGCCCGACGTATGGCTACACCTTC

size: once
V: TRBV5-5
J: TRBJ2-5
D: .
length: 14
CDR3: CASSLVPDNSNQYF
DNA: TGTGCCAGCAGCTTGGTCCCGGACAATAGCAACCAGTACTTC

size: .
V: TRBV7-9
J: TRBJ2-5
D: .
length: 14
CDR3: CASSLVSGQETQYF
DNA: TGTGCCAGCAGCTTAGTTAGCGGTCAAGAGACCCAGTACTTC

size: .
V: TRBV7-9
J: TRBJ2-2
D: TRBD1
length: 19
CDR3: CASLGDRVSFRTDTGEPFF
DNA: TGTGCCAGCTTAGGGGACAGGGTGAGCTTTAGGACCGACACCGGGGAGCCGTTTTTT

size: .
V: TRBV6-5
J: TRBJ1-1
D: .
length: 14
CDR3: CASSYSRGSTEAFF
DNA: TGTGCCAGCAGTTACTCGCGGGGGTCCACTGAAGCTTTCTTT

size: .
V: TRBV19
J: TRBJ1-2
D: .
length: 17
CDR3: CASRRPGRQREGYGYTF
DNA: TGTGCCAGTAGGCGCCCCGGGCGACAGAGGGAGGGGTATGGCTACACCTTC

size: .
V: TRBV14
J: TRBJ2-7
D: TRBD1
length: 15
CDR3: CASSQATGVFYEQYF
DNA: TGTGCCAGCAGCCAAGCGACAGGGGTCTTCTACGAGCAGTACTTC

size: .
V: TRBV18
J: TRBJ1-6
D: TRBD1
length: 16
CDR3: CASSIVEQGGNSPLHF
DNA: TGTGCCAGCTCCATCGTCGAACAGGGGGGGAATTCACCCCTCCACTTT

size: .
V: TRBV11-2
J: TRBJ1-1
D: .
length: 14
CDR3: CASSLGPENTEAFF
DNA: TGTGCCAGCAGCTTAGGGCCAGAGAACACTGAAGCTTTCTTT

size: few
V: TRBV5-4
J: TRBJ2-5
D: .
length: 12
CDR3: CASSLEMETQYF
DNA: TGTGCCAGCTCCCTGGAGATGGAGACCCAGTACTTC

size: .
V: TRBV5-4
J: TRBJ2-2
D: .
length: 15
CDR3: CASSLAVGGAGELFF
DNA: TGTGCCAGCAGCTTGGCCGTTGGTGGGGCCGGGGAGCTGTTTTTT

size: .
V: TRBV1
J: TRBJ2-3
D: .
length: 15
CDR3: CTSSLKRGRTDTQYF
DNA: TGCACCAGCAGCCTCAAGCGGGGTCGCACAGATACGCAGTATTTT

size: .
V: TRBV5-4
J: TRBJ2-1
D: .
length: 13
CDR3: CASSLAPGTEQFF
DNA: TGTGCCAGCAGCTTGGCCCCGGGGACTGAGCAGTTCTTC

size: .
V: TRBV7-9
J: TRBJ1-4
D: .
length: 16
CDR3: CASSLAISATNEKLFF
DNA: TGTGCCAGCAGCTTAGCGATCAGCGCAACTAATGAAAAACTGTTTTTT

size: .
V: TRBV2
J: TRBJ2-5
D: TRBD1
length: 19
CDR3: CASSPHHRGPGVLQETQYF
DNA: TGTGCCAGCAGTCCTCACCACAGGGGGCCCGGGGTCCTGCAAGAGACCCAGTACTTC

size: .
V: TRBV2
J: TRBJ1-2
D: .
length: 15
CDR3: CASRGVRGTNYGYTF
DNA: TGTGCCAGCAGGGGAGTGAGGGGTACCAACTATGGCTACACCTTC

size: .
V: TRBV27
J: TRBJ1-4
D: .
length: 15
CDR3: CASRGLRGANEKLFF
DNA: TGTGCCAGCAGGGGACTCCGGGGCGCAAATGAAAAACTGTTTTTT

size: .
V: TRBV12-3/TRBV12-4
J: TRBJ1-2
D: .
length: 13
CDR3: CASSLPQGRGYTF
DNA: TGTGCCAGCAGTTTACCGCAGGGCCGAGGCTACACCTTC

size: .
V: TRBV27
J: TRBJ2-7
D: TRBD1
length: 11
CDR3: CDGYRGHEQYF
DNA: TGTGATGGGTACAGGGGCCACGAGCAGTACTTC

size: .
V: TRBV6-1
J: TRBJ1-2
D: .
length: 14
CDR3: CASSEVWRGDGYTF
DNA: TGTGCCAGCAGTGAAGTGTGGCGGGGTGATGGCTACACCTTC

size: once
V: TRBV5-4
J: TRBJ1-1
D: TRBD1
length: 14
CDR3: CASSPGTGGTEAFF
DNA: TGTGCCAGCAGCCCCGGGACAGGGGGCACTGAAGCTTTCTTT

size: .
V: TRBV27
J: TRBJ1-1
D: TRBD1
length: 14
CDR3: CASSSRQGRTEAFF
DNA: TGTGCCAGCAGTAGCAGACAGGGACGGACTGAAGCTTTCTTT

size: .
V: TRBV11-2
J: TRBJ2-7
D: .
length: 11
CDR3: CASSATYEQYF
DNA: TGTGCCAGCAGCGCAACCTACGAGCAGTACTTC

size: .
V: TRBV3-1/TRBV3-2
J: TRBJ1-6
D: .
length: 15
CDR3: CASSQEWGNNSPLHF
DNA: TGTGCCAGCAGCCAAGAATGGGGTAATAATTCACCCCTCCACTTT

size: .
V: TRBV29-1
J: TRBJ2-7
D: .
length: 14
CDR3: CSVLGRDTGYEQYF
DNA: TGCAGCGTCCTCGGGCGGGACACTGGCTACGAGCAGTACTTC

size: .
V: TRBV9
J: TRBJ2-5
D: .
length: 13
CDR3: CASSVGVRETQYF
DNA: TGTGCCAGCAGCGTAGGCGTCCGCGAGACCCAGTACTTC

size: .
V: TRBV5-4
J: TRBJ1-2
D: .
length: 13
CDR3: CASSLSRGGGYTF
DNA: TGTGCCAGCAGCTTGAGCAGGGGAGGTGGCTACACCTTC

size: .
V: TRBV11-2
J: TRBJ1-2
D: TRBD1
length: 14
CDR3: CASSLAGQGYGYTF
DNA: TGTGCCAGCAGCTTAGCGGGACAGGGCTATGGCTACACCTTC

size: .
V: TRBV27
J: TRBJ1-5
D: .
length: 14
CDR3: CASSSRTGNQPQHF
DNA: TGTGCCAGCAGTTCAAGGACAGGCAATCAGCCCCAGCATTTT

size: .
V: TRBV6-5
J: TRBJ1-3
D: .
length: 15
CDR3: CASKREISAGNTIYF
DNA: TGTGCCAGTAAAAGGGAGATATCTGCTGGAAACACCATATATTTT

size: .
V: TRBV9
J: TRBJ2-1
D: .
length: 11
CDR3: CASPPYNEQFF
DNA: TGTGCCAGCCCTCCCTACAATGAGCAGTTCTTC

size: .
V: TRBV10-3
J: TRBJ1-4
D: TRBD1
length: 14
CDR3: CAISATGPNEKLFF
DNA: TGTGCCATCAGTGCGACAGGGCCTAATGAAAAACTGTTTTTT

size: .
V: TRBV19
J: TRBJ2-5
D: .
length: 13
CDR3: CASSTLGRETQYF
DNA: TGTGCCAGTAGCACGCTGGGGAGGGAGACCCAGTACTTC

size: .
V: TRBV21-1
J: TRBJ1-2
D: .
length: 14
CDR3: CASSIIRPGWGYTF
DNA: TGTGCCAGCAGTATAATCCGGCCCGGTTGGGGCTACACCTTC

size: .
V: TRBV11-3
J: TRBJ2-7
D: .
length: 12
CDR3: CASSLSGYEQYF
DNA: TGTGCCAGCAGCTTGAGCGGCTACGAGCAGTACTTC